These 14 T cell receptor beta chains were sequenced from one sample in a study of lymphopenia after photon versus proton radiotherapy. Repertoires were generated with immunoSEQ multiplex PCR, while TCRdb's copy carries only in-frame clones and drops some. Of approximately 25,000 clones in the sample, about 82% were seen once. Sequences were derived from peripheral blood, sampled from a patient treated with proton-based radiotherapy. These receptors were obtained from a woman in her 70s with pancreatic cancer.

CDR3 protein: CASSPQGARYGYTF. The CDR3 DNA reads as TGTGCCAGCAGCCCACAGGGGGCGCGCTATGGCTACACCTTC. This chain joins TRBV21-1 and TRBJ1-2; the table's D call TRBD1 went unverified against the DNA. TRBV21-1 constitutes a pseudogene. This CDR3 region has 14 residues.

The chain uses TRBV28 and TRBJ1-5; no firm D call. Germline lookup yields CDR1 MDHEN and CDR2 SYDVKM. With 8 bases removed from V and 4 bases from J, the gap between germline ends came to 6 bases. The length of the CDR3 is 11 residues. CDR3 region: CASASNQPQHF. In DNA, the CDR3 is TGTGCCAGCGCCTCGAATCAGCCCCAGCATTTT.

The chain combines TRBV13 with TRBJ2-7, with 13 bases matching TRBD2. V was pared by 6 bases and J by 5 bases, with 7 bases of the junction left unmatched. This CDR3 has 15 amino acids. From germline, CDR1 is PRHDT and CDR2 FYEKMQ (reference sequence). Here the CDR3 reads CASRTTSGRINEQYF. In DNA, the CDR3 is TGTGCCAGCAGGACGACTAGCGGGAGGATCAACGAGCAGTACTTC.

The chain joins TRBV7-2 to TRBJ1-5; possibly TRBD1 for D (5 bases). This CDR3 region has 16 residues. V lost 2 bases to trimming and J lost 0 bases, with 11 bases between them. Looked up from germline, CDR1 is SGHTA and CDR2 is FQGNSA. The CDR3 DNA reads as TGTGCCAGCAGCTTACAAGGGGTTGTTAGCAATCAGCCCCAGCATTTT. As protein: CASSLQGVVSNQPQHF.

The sample holds a few counts of this clone. As DNA, the CDR3 is TGTGCCAGCAGCGTACTAGCGGGAGGGTCTGGCGGGGAGCTGTTTTTT. This gives the protein CASSVLAGGSGGELFF. The rearrangement links TRBV9 to TRBJ2-2, with 12 nucleotides matching TRBD2. Germline V gene sequence: CDR1 SGDLS, CDR2 YYNGEE. The CDR3 is made up of 16 amino acids. V trimming: 1 base; J trimming: 7 bases; junction bases outside the gene matches: 5.

The chain uses TRBV10-1 and TRBJ2-7, with TRBD2 matching over 14 bases. The trim removed 4 bases at V and 3 bases at J, leaving 2 bases unmatched. Germline CDR1 reads WNHNN; CDR2 reads SYGVQD (reference sequence). CDR3 length equals 15 residues. CDR3 nucleotides: TGCGCCAGCAGTGGGACTAGCGGGAGGCACTACGAGCAGTACTTC. Its protein product is CASSGTSGRHYEQYF.

The V and J genes are TRBV11-3 and TRBJ2-5; 7 nucleotides line up with TRBD2. The CDR3 length is 14 residues. The germline V gene has CDR1 SGHNT and CDR2 YENEEA. Trimming removed 6 bases from V and 0 bases from J; junction bases left unmatched: 4. CDR3 nucleotides: TGTGCCAGCAGTCCGGGGACTAACCAAGAGACCCAGTACTTC. This gives the protein CASSPGTNQETQYF.

The chain links TRBV29-1 to TRBJ2-2; 11 positions match TRBD2. Germline loops: CDR1 SQVTM, CDR2 ANQGSEA. The CDR3 has 13 residues. V lost 6 bases and J lost 5; bases outside the gene matches: 2. The CDR3 sequence: CSVLAGGTGELFF. The CDR3 DNA reads TGCAGCGTCTTAGCGGGAGGGACCGGGGAGCTGTTTTTT.

The chain has TRBV18 and TRBJ1-1; D is ambiguous. V gave up 4 bases and J gave up 3 bases, with 9 bases separating them. The CDR3 sequence is 13 residues long. Germline V CDR1 and CDR2: KGHSH, LQKENI. CDR3 loop: CASSLRGDTEAFF. In nucleotides, the CDR3 is TGTGCCAGCTCACTCCGTGGGGACACTGAAGCTTTCTTT.

The DNA of the CDR3 is TGTGCCAGCAGCTTACCTGGACAGGGGGGCACTGAAGCTTTCTTT. It yields the protein CASSLPGQGGTEAFF. The chain uses TRBV7-8 and TRBJ1-1; 10 positions agree with TRBD1. Looked up from germline, CDR1 is SGHVS and CDR2 is FQNEAQ. The CDR3 is 15 residues long. V lost 2 bases to trimming and J lost 4 bases; unmatched junction nucleotides: 4.

V and J are TRBV5-6 and TRBJ2-5, with a tentative D call TRBD2 (7 bases). Trimming took off 4 bases at V and 5 bases at J, with 18 bases between the two ends. Germline CDR1 reads SGHDT; CDR2 reads YYEEEE. The CDR3 totals 15 residues. CDR3 DNA sequence: TGTGCCAGCAGCCACCGCGGGGGCTTGGGGGAGACCCAGTACTTC. The encoded protein is CASSHRGGLGETQYF.

The V call is TRBV6-5, the J call TRBJ2-7; weak D call: TRBD1 (6 bases). CDR3 size: 12 residues. Looked up from germline, CDR1 is MNHEY and CDR2 is SVGAGI. V was cut by 6 bases and J by 4 bases, with 10 bases left in between. The CDR3 region is CASSPDRYEQYF. CDR3 nucleotides: TGTGCCAGCAGCCCAGACAGGTACGAGCAGTACTTC.

To note about this clone: The same CDR3 is also encoded by other DNA sequences in this sample. This chain joins TRBV9 and TRBJ2-3, with D unresolved. Germline-derived CDR1 and CDR2 are SGDLS and YYNGEE. This CDR3 has 12 amino acids. V was trimmed by 2 bases and J by 0 bases, leaving 1 base between them. The CDR3 reads CASSVSTDTQYF. CDR3 nucleotide sequence: TGTGCCAGCAGCGTGAGCACAGATACGCAGTATTTT. The full variable domain, its missing parts supplied by reference TRBV9 and TRBJ2-3, is DSGVTQTPKHLITATGQRVTLRCSPRSGDLSVYWYQQSLDQGLQFLIQYYNGEERAKGNILERFSAQQFPDLHSELNLSSLELGDSALYFCASSVSTDTQYFGPGTRLTVL.

The chain couples TRBV19 to TRBJ2-1, with a tentative D call TRBD1 (5 bases). CDR3 size: 16 residues. Germline CDR1 LNHDA, CDR2 SQIVND (reference sequence). V was clipped by 5 bases and J by 8 bases, with 22 bases between them. CDR3 residues: CASSLGQGRRLDEQFF. DNA of the CDR3: TGTGCCAGTAGTCTGGGCCAGGGCAGGCGGTTGGATGAGCAGTTCTTC.